The source of this T cell receptor beta chain is a study of T cells in Graves' hyperthyroidism and ophthalmopathy (dated by TCRdb to between 2018 and 2020). Study-wide context: Peripheral blood samples were taken at the time of initial diagnosis, prior to any treatment. To identify distinguishing TCR V-J signatures, a discovery cohort of 100 patients was used, comprising some 43 with Graves' ophthalmopathy and 57 with stable Graves' hyperthyroidism. Prospective prediction of ophthalmopathy was tested in an independent validation cohort consisting of roughly 20 hyperthyroidism patients and around 17 patients who later progressed to ophthalmopathy. After blood sampling, hyperthyroidism patients were treated with methimazole at a starting dose of 30 mg daily, and ophthalmopathy patients were treated with high-dose intravenous methylprednisolone. Thyroid tissue and blood T-cell repertoires from about 6 Graves' hyperthyroidism patients were also compared in the study. TCR Vbeta CDR3 sequencing of 135 peripheral blood samples (under 45 ophthalmopathy, 75 hyperthyroidism and approximately 17 progressor patients) is reported in the paper. The roughly 91 discovery patients were randomly split 7:3 into training and test sets. Summary of the overall study and its limitations: Sample size was not statistically predetermined, and investigators were not blinded to group allocation. In validation, the model predicted progression to ophthalmopathy a median of 6.5 months before onset, with approximately 70% sensitivity and nearly 75% specificity. In cross-validation, a model built on a 13 V-J signature told ophthalmopathy apart from stable hyperthyroidism with over 85% sensitivity and 81% to 82% specificity, and in testing the same model reached 80%/75%. Blood samples also contained most of the expanded thyroid clonotypes (frequency above 0.001), which suggests that blood repertoires may reflect thyroid immune responses.

The hyperthyroidism patients were between 18 and 65 years old and newly diagnosed, with a disease duration of less than 2 months. Patients with uncontrolled infections, other autoimmune diseases, pregnancy or lactation were excluded. Clinical symptoms, serum thyroxine and TRAb, thyroid ultrasound, and orbital computed tomography formed the basis for the diagnoses. Blood from progressor patients was drawn when they were first diagnosed with hyperthyroidism, before any ophthalmopathy symptoms appeared. PBMCs were separated from roughly 9.3 ml of fresh peripheral blood using Ficoll-Paque density gradient centrifugation. Progressor patients were defined as those initially diagnosed with Graves' hyperthyroidism in whom ophthalmopathy developed during follow-up. Total RNA was extracted using Trizol reagent, and RNA quality was assessed on an Agilent 2100 Bioanalyzer. The TCR beta CDR3 regions were amplified from the RNA transcripts. The first round of RT-PCR for the TCR CDR3 was performed with the HTBI primer set and the Qiagen OneStep RT-PCR kit. Libraries were constructed in a second round of multiplex PCR, after which size selection and purification were performed. The libraries were sequenced on an Illumina HiSeq2000 using paired-end 100 bp reads. The published analysis was carried out like this. SOAPnuke was used to process the raw data, throwing out any read that contained adapters or uncalled bases, had a mean Phred below 15, or lacked an exact constant-primer or identifier match. High-quality paired reads were merged with COPE v1.2.5, and unique nucleotide sequences were defined as clonotypes. Clonotypes were aligned to IMGT TRBV, TRBD and TRBJ reference segments using MiTCR v1.1. The analysis was restricted to V-J combinations with a frequency above 0.0001, which together covered about 99% of the repertoires. A TCS score was defined as the ratio between F50 (clonal expansion) and ExV (chaos), using BLOSUM62-based TCRdist between CDR3 peptides within each V-J. Welch's t-statistics and random forest reduced just over 500 V-J features to roughly 13, which were used in a naive Bayes classifier (R e1071). The public reads were reanalyzed by TCRdb: fastp trimming at Q25, MiXCR alignment, in-frame beta chains only. Rows matching on CDR3 protein sequence are summarized as one entry with the most common DNA and genes. These V and J calls originate from TCRdb's pipeline instead of the authors' own analysis. The table for this sample lists around 700,000 distinct CDR3 sequences; around a sixth of them were counted only once. Together, the top ten hold around 15% of the sample.

Turning to this clonotype: The antigen this receptor binds is unknown. The junction departs from germline at one end; a sequencing error may be responsible.

Taken from cysteine to phenylalanine, the CDR3 has 13 residues. Kept here is only the CDR3 DNA, which spans 39 bases and is read in frame from base 1. The germline V gene (reference sequence) yields SEHNR for CDR1 and FQNEAQ for CDR2. The chain joins TRBV7-9 to TRBJ1-2, and possibly TRBD1, on 5 matching bases. The receptor was derived from a woman between 50 and 59 years old with Graves' hyperthyroidism that later progressed to Graves' ophthalmopathy. Sequenced: blood. The base sequence is TGTGCCAGCAGCCCCCCCGGGGCCTATGGCTACATCTTC. This codes for CASSPPGAYGYIF.